This T cell receptor (beta chain) was found in a study of post-analysis software for immune sequencing data. Sequencing libraries made from TCR beta cDNA carried unique molecular identifiers. MiXCR, run by TCRdb on the PCR reads, gives a single entry per CDR3 protein. This sample has about 430,000 distinct CDR3 sequences, with 30% to 40% found just once. CDR1 SGHTA and CDR2 FQGNSA come from the germline V gene. This CDR3 is built from 15 residues. Between the trimmed V and J ends, which lost 2 bases and 6 bases, there was a span of 16 bases. Overall study results and limits: About 5 TRBV segments occurring more often in patients than controls included TRBV5-6, TRBV5-1 and TRBV20-1.

This clonotype was observed a handful of times. Its antigen remains unknown. The J gene is TRBJ1-2, the V gene TRBV7-2, with D maybe TRBD1 (6 bases). Sequencing was done on a sample of blood. The receptor comes from a girl aged 2 to 9 with multiple sclerosis. CDR3: CASSLPPSGANGYTF. The CDR3 nucleotides read TGTGCCAGCAGCTTACCCCCCTCGGGGGCGAATGGCTACACCTTC.